This TCR beta chain originates from a study of T cell changes during pregnancy in multiple sclerosis. Only in-frame clones appear in the TCRdb table, and some are missing; sequencing was by immunoSEQ multiplex PCR. The sample records about 80,000 clones, around 94% being singletons. This clone has a single count. The germline V and J ends were trimmed by 3 bases and 1 base, with 12 bases remaining between them. The CDR3 contains 15 residues. Germline assignment: CDR1 LNHNV and CDR2 YYDKDF (reference sequence). The chain carries TRBV15 and TRBJ1-1; D possibly corresponds to TRBD1 (5 bases). Specimen: peripheral blood, collected in the second trimester of pregnancy. This TCR derives from a female donor in good health, enrolled as a control in a pregnancy study. CDR3: CATSRGGATNTEAFF. In DNA, the CDR3 is TGTGCCACCAGCAGGGGAGGGGCGACGAACACTGAAGCTTTCTTT.